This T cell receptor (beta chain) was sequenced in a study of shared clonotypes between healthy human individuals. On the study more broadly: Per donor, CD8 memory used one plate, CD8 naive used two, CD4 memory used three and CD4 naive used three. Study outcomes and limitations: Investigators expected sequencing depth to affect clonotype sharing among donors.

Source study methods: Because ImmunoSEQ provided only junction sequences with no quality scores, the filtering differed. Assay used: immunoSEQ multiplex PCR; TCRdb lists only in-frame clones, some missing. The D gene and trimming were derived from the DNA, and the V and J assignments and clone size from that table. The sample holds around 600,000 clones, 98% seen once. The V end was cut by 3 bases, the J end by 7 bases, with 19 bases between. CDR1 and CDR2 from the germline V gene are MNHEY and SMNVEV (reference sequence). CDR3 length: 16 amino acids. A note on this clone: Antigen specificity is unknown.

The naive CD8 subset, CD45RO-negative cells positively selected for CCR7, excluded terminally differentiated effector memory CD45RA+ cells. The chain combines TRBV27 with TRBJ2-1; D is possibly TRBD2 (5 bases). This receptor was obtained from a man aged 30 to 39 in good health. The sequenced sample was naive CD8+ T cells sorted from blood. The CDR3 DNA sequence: TGTGCCAGCAGTTTGGGAAGCGGACCCCTACGGAATGAGCAGTTCTTC. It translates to CASSLGSGPLRNEQFF.